A single sample is the source of the 11 T cell receptor beta chains below, sequenced in a study of post-analysis software for immune sequencing data. No antigen is known for these receptors. Study observations and caveats: TRBV segments more frequent in patients than in controls numbered roughly 5 and included TRBV5-6, TRBV5-1 and TRBV20-1.

Each TCR beta cDNA library carried unique molecular identifiers. TCRdb re-called the PCR reads through MiXCR, storing one row per CDR3 protein. The sample includes roughly 870,000 distinct CDR3 sequences, around 50% of them seen just once. Sequenced: blood. The receptors were sampled from a girl aged 5 to 17 with multiple sclerosis.

The chain couples TRBV7-9 to TRBJ1-1; no clear D gene. Trimming stripped 4 bases from V and 0 bases from J, with 6 bases between. From germline, CDR1 is SEHNR and CDR2 FQNEAQ (reference sequence). The CDR3 length is 13 residues. The CDR3 here is CASSSQMNTEAFF. Here the CDR3 DNA reads TGTGCCAGCAGCTCGCAAATGAACACTGAAGCTTTCTTT.

The gene calls are TRBV7-9 and TRBJ2-3; D is ambiguous. The ends were cut back, 2 bases at V and 1 base at J, with 7 bases in the middle. Looked up from germline, CDR1 is SEHNR and CDR2 is FQNEAQ (reference sequence). The CDR3 length is 14 residues. The CDR3, as DNA: TGTGCCAGCAGCTTATCATTTGGCACAGATACGCAGTATTTT. Amino acids: CASSLSFGTDTQYF.

There are a few counts of this clonotype. V is TRBV20-1 and J is TRBJ2-4, with D unresolved. The CDR3 extends over 12 amino acids. The V gene's germline CDR1 is DFQATT and CDR2 SNEGSKA (reference sequence). The V end lost 4 bases, the J end lost 0 bases, and 4 bases lay between the germline ends. This CDR3 reads CSANLAKNIQYF. CDR3 in DNA: TGCAGTGCTAACCTAGCCAAAAACATTCAGTACTTC.

The gene calls are TRBV2 and TRBJ2-1, with 8 nucleotides matching TRBD2. CDR1 is SNHLY, CDR2 FYNNEI, per germline. This CDR3 has 15 residues. With 6 bases clipped from V and 5 bases from J, the junction kept 9 bases outside the gene matches. The CDR3 loop reads CASRESGGHHNEQFF. CDR3 coding DNA: TGTGCCAGCAGAGAGTCGGGAGGGCACCACAATGAGCAGTTCTTC.

This chain links TRBV20-1 with TRBJ2-7; the D is unclear. Germline V lookup: CDR1 DFQATT, CDR2 SNEGSKA (reference sequence). The V and J ends lost 0 bases and 4 bases respectively, with 16 bases between them. CDR3 length: 15 amino acids. In DNA, the CDR3 is TGCAGTGCTAGAGATACTGCCAGGAGTACATACGAGCAGTACTTC. Translated, it gives CSARDTARSTYEQYF.

This clonotype occurred once. In DNA form, the CDR3 reads TGTGCCAGCAGTGCGGACAGGACCGTTCAGCCCCAGCATTTT. Encoded protein: CASSADRTVQPQHF. This sequence joins TRBV2 and TRBJ1-5, with 7 bases aligning to TRBD1. The CDR3 sequence is 14 residues long. Germline CDR1 and CDR2: SNHLY and FYNNEI. V shed 4 bases, J shed 6 bases, and the junction held 6 bases outside the gene matches. The whole variable domain, remainder taken from reference TRBV2 and TRBJ1-5, is EPEVTQTPSHQVTQMGQEVILRCVPISNHLYFYWYRQILGQKVEFLVSFYNNEISEKSEIFDDQFSVERPDGSNFTLKIRSTKLEDSAMYFCASSADRTVQPQHFGDGTRLSIL.

V and J are TRBV20-1 and TRBJ1-5; the D gene is possibly TRBD1 (6 bases). Germline V lookup: CDR1 DFQATT, CDR2 SNEGSKA (reference sequence). The length of the CDR3 is 14 residues. V lost 2 bases, J lost 6 bases, and 14 bases lay in between. The CDR3 is CSARSRGSAQPQHF. CDR3 bases: TGCAGTGCTAGAAGCAGGGGCTCCGCTCAGCCCCAGCATTTT.

In DNA form, the CDR3 reads TGTGCCAGCAGAGCGGACACCCCGTGGGGTCAGCCCCAGCATTTT. Translation: CASRADTPWGQPQHF. The J gene is TRBJ1-5, the V gene TRBV6-2 or TRBV6-3, with D possibly being TRBD1 (5 bases). The V gene lost 6 bases and the J gene lost 6 bases, with 18 bases spanning the gap. CDR1 MNHEY and CDR2 SVGEGT come from the germline V gene. The CDR3 length is 15 residues.

The chain uses TRBV11-2 and TRBJ2-5; the D gene could be TRBD1 or TRBD2 (5 bases each). The CDR3 has 15 amino acids. The V gene lost 1 base and the J gene lost 11 bases, with 20 bases spanning the gap. Germline-derived CDR1 and CDR2 are SGHAT and FQNNGV. The CDR3 protein is CASSLGLGAGGEQYF. The CDR3 nucleotides read TGTGCCAGCAGCTTAGGTTTAGGGGCTGGAGGAGAGCAGTACTTC.

The rearrangement uses TRBV4-1 and TRBJ2-1; 9 nucleotides match TRBD2. Per germline, CDR1 MGHRA and CDR2 YSYEKL. Trimming cost V 0 bases and J 2 bases; bases outside gene matches: 5. The CDR3 length is 17 residues. CDR3 nucleotide sequence: TGCGCCAGCAGCCAAGATGGAGCGGGGGGACCCTACAATGAGCAGTTCTTC. Encoded protein: CASSQDGAGGPYNEQFF.

V gene TRBV6-6 combines with J gene TRBJ2-2, with TRBD1 matching 7 bases. The trim removed 2 bases at V and 3 bases at J, leaving 3 bases unmatched. The CDR3 sequence is 15 residues long. The germline CDR1 and CDR2 sequences are MNHNY and SVGAGI (reference sequence). In DNA form, the CDR3 reads TGTGCCAGCAGTTACATTACAGGGGACACCGGGGAGCTGTTTTTT. It specifies CASSYITGDTGELFF.